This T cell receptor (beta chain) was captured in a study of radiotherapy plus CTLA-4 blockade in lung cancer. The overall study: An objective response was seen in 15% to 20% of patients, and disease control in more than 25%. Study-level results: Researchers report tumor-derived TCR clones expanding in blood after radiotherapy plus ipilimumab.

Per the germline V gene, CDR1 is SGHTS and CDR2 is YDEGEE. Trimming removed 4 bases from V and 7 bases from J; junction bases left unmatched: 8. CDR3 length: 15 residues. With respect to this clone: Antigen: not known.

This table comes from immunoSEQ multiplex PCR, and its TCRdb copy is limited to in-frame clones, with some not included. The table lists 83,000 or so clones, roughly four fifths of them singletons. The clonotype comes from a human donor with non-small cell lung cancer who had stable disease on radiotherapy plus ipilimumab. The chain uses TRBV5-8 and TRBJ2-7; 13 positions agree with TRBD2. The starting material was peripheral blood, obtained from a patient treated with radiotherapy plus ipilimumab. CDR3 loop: CASSDRLAGGWEQYF. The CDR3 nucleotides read TGTGCCAGCAGCGACAGACTAGCGGGGGGTTGGGAGCAGTACTTC.